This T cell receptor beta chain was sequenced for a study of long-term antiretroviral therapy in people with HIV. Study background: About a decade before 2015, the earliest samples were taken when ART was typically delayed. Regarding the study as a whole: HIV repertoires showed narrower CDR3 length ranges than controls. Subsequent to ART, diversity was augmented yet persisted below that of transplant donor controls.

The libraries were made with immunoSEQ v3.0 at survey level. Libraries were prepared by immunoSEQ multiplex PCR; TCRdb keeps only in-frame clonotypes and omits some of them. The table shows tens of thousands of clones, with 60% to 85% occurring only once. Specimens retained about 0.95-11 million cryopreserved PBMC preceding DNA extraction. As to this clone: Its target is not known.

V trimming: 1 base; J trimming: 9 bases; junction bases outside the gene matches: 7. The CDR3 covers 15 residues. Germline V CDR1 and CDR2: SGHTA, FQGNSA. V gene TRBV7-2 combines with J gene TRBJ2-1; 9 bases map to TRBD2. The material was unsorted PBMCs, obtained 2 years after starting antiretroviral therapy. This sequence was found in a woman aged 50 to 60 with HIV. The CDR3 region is CASSLDGGGAIEQFF. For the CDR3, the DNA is TGTGCCAGCAGCTTAGACGGCGGGGGGGCGATTGAGCAGTTCTTC.